This T cell receptor beta chain was found in a study of blood T cell repertoires in COVID-19. Whole-study context: Acute and convalescent COVID-19 samples came from the United States, Italy and Spain. Sources were T cells, B-cell-depleted T cells, or PBMCs; the material itself was cDNA or gDNA.

CDR1 is SNHLY, CDR2 FYNNEI, per germline. Losses at the gene ends were 6 bases for V and 6 bases for J; bases not matched to a gene: 9. The CDR3 sequence is 15 residues long. Original analysis: Nucleated cell counts were estimated from reference gene primer amplification. Clones were sequenced by immunoSEQ multiplex PCR, and TCRdb holds only the in-frame ones, with some missing. V, J and clone size derive from that table, while D and trimming were established from the DNA sequence. The sample includes 150,000 or so clones, roughly four fifths of them seen just once. The V gene is TRBV2, the J gene TRBJ1-5; 9 bases map to TRBD1. The TCR sequence derives from a woman aged 55-75 years with acute or convalescent COVID-19. Source material: peripheral blood. DNA for the CDR3: TGTGCCAGCAGGGGGACAGGGAGCGGAAGTCAGCCCCAGCATTTT. It codes for CASRGTGSGSQPQHF.